Listed here are 28 T cell receptor beta chains from one sample, sequenced in a study of yellow fever vaccine responses in identical twins (dated by TCRdb to the late 2010s). To prepare the library, RT-PCR was applied. Sequencing was carried out with an Illumina HiSeq 2500. TCRdb reprocessing: public reads trimmed at Q25 with fastp, clones called with MiXCR, in-frame beta chains kept. CDR3 protein sequences are deduplicated, and each keeps its most common genes and DNA. The sample table shows 5,700 or so distinct CDR3 sequences, and roughly 89% are seen once. Of the sample, less than 3.5% is held by the ten largest clones. Sequences were derived from T cells from blood (PBMCs), unsorted or a sorted subset (not recorded which), sampled before or after yellow fever vaccination (not recorded which). The receptor source for this set is a woman between 18 and 30 years old who received the yellow fever vaccine. Donor details come from another sample of the same person, matched by shared clones.

This rearrangement joins TRBV10-1 to TRBJ2-7, with 8 bases that match TRBD1. Germline V gene lookup returns CDR1 WNHNN and CDR2 SYGVQD (reference sequence). V lost 2 bases, J lost 3 bases, and 9 bases stayed unmatched. The length of the CDR3 is 16 residues. In nucleotides, the CDR3 is TGCGCCAGCAGTGAGACGACAGGGGTAAGATTCTACGAGCAGTACTTC. Translating gives CASSETTGVRFYEQYF.

The chain recombines TRBV10-3 with TRBJ1-6; no definite D call. The CDR3 totals 13 residues. Trimming took 10 bases from V and 8 from J, leaving 15 bases between them. CDR1 and CDR2 (germline): ENHRY, SYGVKD. The CDR3 loop reads CATNSDQDSPLHF. The DNA of the CDR3 is TGTGCCACCAACAGCGATCAAGATTCACCCCTCCACTTT.

This clonotype has just a few counts. The V call is TRBV11-3, the J call TRBJ2-7; D ambiguous. Per the germline V gene, CDR1 is SGHNT and CDR2 is YENEEA. The CDR3 totals 12 residues. V lost 0 bases and J 3 bases, leaving 3 bases between the germline ends. The CDR3 sequence: CASSLDSYEQYF. The CDR3 DNA is TGTGCCAGCAGCTTAGACAGCTACGAGCAGTACTTC.

V usage is TRBV3-1 and J usage is TRBJ2-7; tentative D call: TRBD2 (6 bases). CDR3 length: 14 amino acids. The germline gives CDR1 LGHDT, CDR2 YNNKEL (reference sequence). Trimming removed 3 bases at V and 3 bases at J, with 12 bases between. In DNA form, the CDR3 reads TGTGCCAGCAGCCAGGGATTGGGGGGCTACGAGCAGTACTTC. Amino acids: CASSQGLGGYEQYF.

This clonotype appeared a few times. The rearrangement uses TRBV7-9 and TRBJ2-7; D is unclear. This CDR3 comprises 13 residues. V lost 5 bases and J 0 bases, leaving 8 bases between the germline ends. The germline V gene has CDR1 SEHNR and CDR2 FQNEAQ (reference sequence). CDR3 in amino acids: CASSEALSYEQYF. The CDR3 nucleotides are TGTGCCAGCAGCGAGGCGCTCTCCTACGAGCAGTACTTC.

This clonotype was seen a single time. The CDR3 loop is CAWSVWGARIMNTEAFF. As DNA, the CDR3 is TGTGCCTGGAGTGTTTGGGGGGCGCGCATCATGAACACTGAAGCTTTCTTT. This chain joins TRBV30 and TRBJ1-1; tentatively, D is TRBD1 (6 bases). The V end was cut by 0 bases, the J end by 0 bases, with 17 bases between. Germline CDR1 reads GTSNPN; CDR2 reads SVGIG (reference sequence). The CDR3 contains 17 residues. Drawing the rest from reference TRBV30 and TRBJ1-1, the complete variable domain is SQTIHQWPATLVQPVGSPLSLECTVEGTSNPNLYWYRQAAGRGLQLLFYSVGIGQISSEVPQNLSASRPQDRQFILSSKKLLLSDSGFYLCAWSVWGARIMNTEAFFGQGTRLTVV.

The CDR3: CSARADDRDYGYTF. The CDR3 nucleotides are TGCAGTGCTAGAGCCGACGACAGGGACTATGGCTACACCTTC. V usage is TRBV20-1 and J usage is TRBJ1-2; 7 nucleotides agree with TRBD1. The CDR3 is 14 residues long. Trimming took 1 base from V and 3 from J; bases not matched to a gene: 5. Germline values: CDR1 DFQATT, CDR2 SNEGSKA (reference sequence).

In this sample, this clonotype turned up a few times. V usage is TRBV27 and J usage is TRBJ2-3; D is perhaps TRBD1 (5 bases). Germline V lookup: CDR1 MNHEY, CDR2 SMNVEV (reference sequence). Trimming stripped 0 bases from V and 4 bases from J, with 11 bases between. CDR3 length equals 15 residues. The CDR3 DNA reads as TGTGCCAGCAGTTTATCGGGGCAGTCCGCAGATACGCAGTATTTT. Its protein product is CASSLSGQSADTQYF.

The V gene is TRBV11-1, the J gene TRBJ2-7, with TRBD1 identical over 7 bases. The CDR3 length is 15 residues. The germline V gene encodes CDR1 SGHAT and CDR2 FQDESV (reference sequence). V gave up 3 bases and J gave up 1 base; unmatched junction bases: 6. The CDR3 spells CASSFRQGTSYEQYF. The CDR3 DNA reads TGTGCCAGCAGCTTCAGACAGGGAACTTCCTACGAGCAGTACTTC.

This rearrangement joins TRBV29-1 to TRBJ2-1; 7 bases line up with TRBD1. This CDR3 spans 13 amino acids. The ends lost 5 bases at V and 6 bases at J; junction bases unmatched: 7. The germline CDR1 and CDR2 sequences are SQVTM and ANQGSEA. The CDR3 region has the DNA TGCAGCGTTCGGACAGGCCCAGCCAATGAGCAGTTCTTC. It is translated as CSVRTGPANEQFF.

This chain links TRBV12-3 or TRBV12-4 with TRBJ2-2; D unclear. The V gene lost 6 bases and the J gene lost 6 bases, with 5 bases spanning the gap. The CDR3 consists of 11 residues. CDR3 nucleotide sequence: TGTGCCAGCAGGGTGCCCGGGGAGCTGTTTTTT. This gives the protein CASRVPGELFF.

V usage is TRBV6-5 and J usage is TRBJ1-1; D not certain. V was trimmed by 0 bases and J by 0 bases, leaving 11 bases between them. The CDR3 covers 16 residues. Germline values: CDR1 MNHEY, CDR2 SVGAGI. The CDR3 loop is CASSYSSGVMNTEAFF. In DNA, the CDR3 is TGTGCCAGCAGTTACTCGTCCGGCGTCATGAACACTGAAGCTTTCTTT.

The V call is TRBV29-1, the J call TRBJ1-2, with D unclear. This CDR3 region has 11 residues. Germline loops: CDR1 SQVTM, CDR2 ANQGSEA. Trimming removed 4 bases from V and 6 bases from J, with 9 bases in between. In DNA form, the CDR3 reads TGCAGCGTTGTGTCTAGTGATGGCTACACCTTC. Its protein is CSVVSSDGYTF. Full variable domain (rest looked up from reference TRBV29-1 and TRBJ1-2): SAVISQKPSRDICQRGTSLTIQCQVDSQVTMMFWYRQQPGQSLTLIATANQGSEATYESGFVIDKFPISRPNLTFSTLTVSNMSPEDSSIYLCSVVSSDGYTFGSGTRLTVV.

The genes are TRBV20-1 and TRBJ1-1; perhaps TRBD1 as D (5 bases). The CDR3 has 15 residues. Germline values: CDR1 DFQATT, CDR2 SNEGSKA (reference sequence). V was cut by 2 bases and J by 2 bases, with 15 bases left in between. The DNA for the CDR3 is TGCAGTGCTAGAAACCTGGGGCGGGCCAACACTGAAGCTTTCTTT. Translating it yields CSARNLGRANTEAFF.

The chain joins TRBV20-1 to TRBJ2-1; D remains unclear. Germline values: CDR1 DFQATT, CDR2 SNEGSKA (reference sequence). This CDR3 spans 16 amino acids. Deletions cut 0 bases from V and 0 bases from J, with 12 bases between. CDR3 region: CSARDLALSSYNEQFF. As DNA, the CDR3 is TGCAGTGCTAGAGATTTAGCCTTGAGCTCCTACAATGAGCAGTTCTTC.

The rearrangement links TRBV2 to TRBJ1-2, with unresolved D. Germline CDR1 is SNHLY and CDR2 is FYNNEI. V lost 1 base, J lost 0 bases, and 9 bases lay in between. This CDR3 spans 15 amino acids. CDR3 coding DNA: TGTGCCAGCAGTGAAGAGGGCAGATCTAACTATGGCTACACCTTC. It specifies CASSEEGRSNYGYTF.

The gene calls are TRBV28 and TRBJ2-5, with D possibly TRBD2 on 5 matching bases. Trimming removed 7 bases at V and 2 bases at J, with 11 bases between. This CDR3 is built from 13 residues. Germline V gene sequence: CDR1 MDHEN, CDR2 SYDVKM. The CDR3 region has the DNA TGTGCCAGCATCCCCCGGGAACAAGAGACCCAGTACTTC. Translating it yields CASIPREQETQYF. Complete variable domain (other parts from reference TRBV28 and TRBJ2-5): DVKVTQSSRYLVKRTGEKVFLECVQDMDHENMFWYRQDPGLGLRLIYFSYDVKMKEKGDIPEGYSVSREKKERFSLILESASTNQTSMYLCASIPREQETQYFGPGTRLLVL.

J is TRBJ2-7 and V is TRBV12-3 or TRBV12-4, with 11 bases lining up with TRBD2. Germline trimming cut 7 bases from V and 2 bases from J; bases unmatched to any gene: 28. This CDR3 has 22 residues. The CDR3 DNA reads as TGTGCCAGCACCCCGGACGGAGGCGAGGCCTCTACTAGCGGGGGATTCACCTACGAGCAGTACTTC. It specifies CASTPDGGEASTSGGFTYEQYF.

This clonotype was seen a handful of times. The chain carries TRBV7-6 and TRBJ2-3, with 7 bases that match TRBD2. The CDR3 runs to 18 residues. V lost 5 bases to trimming and J lost 6 bases; unmatched junction nucleotides: 20. Per the germline V gene, CDR1 is SGHVS and CDR2 is FNYEAQ. CDR3 amino acids: CASSRFGRDYQPGDTQYF. The CDR3 nucleotides read TGTGCCAGCAGCCGGTTTGGCCGGGACTACCAGCCAGGGGATACGCAGTATTTT.

This chain links TRBV20-1 with TRBJ2-3; perhaps D is TRBD1 or TRBD2 (6 bases each). This CDR3 spans 16 amino acids. The germline V gene has CDR1 DFQATT and CDR2 SNEGSKA (reference sequence). Trimming took off 0 bases at V and 2 bases at J, with 15 bases between the two ends. This chain's CDR3 is CSARDSSGAHTDTQYF. The CDR3 nucleotides read TGCAGTGCTAGAGATTCATCGGGGGCGCACACAGATACGCAGTATTTT.

This clonotype was counted only a few times. This chain uses TRBV29-1 with TRBJ2-7; the match to TRBD1 covers 7 bases. Germline CDR1 and CDR2: SQVTM and ANQGSEA. The CDR3 is 13 amino acids. Losses at the gene ends were 3 bases for V and 1 base for J; bases not matched to a gene: 3. The DNA for the CDR3 is TGCAGCGTTGAGACAGGGCGTTCCTACGAGCAGTACTTC. The encoded protein is CSVETGRSYEQYF.

V and J are TRBV10-3 and TRBJ2-7; 8 nucleotides agree with TRBD1. The V segment lost 3 bases and the J segment 5 bases; nucleotides outside the gene matches: 3. CDR1 is ENHRY and CDR2 is SYGVKD in the germline V gene. CDR3 length equals 13 residues. The CDR3 DNA reads TGTGCCATCAGTGAAACAGGGGGTGACGAGCAGTACTTC. Protein product: CAISETGGDEQYF.

This clonotype was observed a handful of times. A junction boundary mismatches the germline segment, possibly from a read error. The V gene is TRBV6-1, the J gene TRBJ1-1, with D hard to call. Germline CDR1 MNHNS, CDR2 SASEGT. CDR3 length equals 13 residues. Written as DNA, the CDR3 is TGTGCCATCAGTGAGGCGTTCGCTGCTGAAGCTTTCTTT. This sequence encodes CAISEAFAAEAFF.

The CDR3 DNA is TGTGCCAGCAGCGGTCAGGGAGGGTTCGAGCAGTACTTC. Encoded protein: CASSGQGGFEQYF. J is TRBJ2-7 and V is TRBV27, with 7 bases fitting TRBD2. The length of the CDR3 is 13 residues. The junction had 8 bases not matched to a gene; V was cut back by 6 bases and J by 6 bases. Germline V CDR1 and CDR2: MNHEY, SMNVEV (reference sequence).

The chain couples TRBV20-1 to TRBJ2-1, with 16 nucleotides matching TRBD2. This CDR3 has 18 amino acids. Looked up from germline, CDR1 is DFQATT and CDR2 is SNEGSKA (reference sequence). The V gene end was trimmed by 2 bases and the J gene end by 6 bases; junction bases not matched to a gene: 10. This chain's CDR3 is CSARSPGLAGGISNEQFF. CDR3 DNA: TGCAGTGCTAGATCTCCGGGACTAGCGGGGGGGATTTCCAATGAGCAGTTCTTC.

This chain connects TRBV29-1 to TRBJ1-2; 9 bases map to TRBD1. Germline CDR1 is SQVTM and CDR2 is ANQGSEA. The CDR3 has 13 residues. The V segment lost 4 bases and the J segment 2 bases; nucleotides outside the gene matches: 2. The CDR3 bases are TGCAGCGTTGTGGGGACAGGGAACTATGGCTACACCTTC. Its protein is CSVVGTGNYGYTF.

V usage is TRBV29-1 and J usage is TRBJ2-1, with D perhaps matching TRBD1 or TRBD2 (5 bases each). The CDR3 is 13 residues long. Germline loops: CDR1 SQVTM, CDR2 ANQGSEA. V was clipped by 4 bases and J by 11 bases, with 18 bases between them. The CDR3 DNA reads as TGCAGCGTTGCTGGGGCGGGTCCGAAAAAGCAGTTCTTC. Translation gives CSVAGAGPKKQFF.

The chain carries TRBV10-3 and TRBJ2-1, with D possibly TRBD2 on 5 matching bases. V dropped 5 bases and J dropped 7 bases, with 6 bases sitting between them. From germline, CDR1 is ENHRY and CDR2 SYGVKD. The CDR3 loop spans 11 amino acids. CDR3 region: CAISSGNEQFF. For the CDR3, the DNA is TGTGCCATCAGTTCGGGGAATGAGCAGTTCTTC.